Following are 20 T cell receptor beta chains from one sample sequenced in a study of cytomegalovirus exposure and HLA in healthy donors. With 60 Vbeta and 13 Jbeta primers, the PCR was carried out. Here immunoSEQ multiplex PCR was the method, and the copy in TCRdb shows in-frame clones only, minus some. Among some 40,000 clones, around 69% were seen once, and the ten largest hold about 5.7%. What was sequenced was PBMCs. These TCRs come from a man aged 25-45 years in good health and CMV-seronegative.

The chain combines TRBV27 with TRBJ2-7; 8 bases fit TRBD2. The ends lost 5 bases at V and 2 bases at J; junction bases unmatched: 2. The CDR3 has 13 residues. Germline V gene data show CDR1 as MNHEY and CDR2 as SMNVEV (reference sequence). This CDR3 is CASSPGGAYEQYF. The CDR3 coding sequence is TGTGCCAGCAGTCCCGGGGGGGCCTACGAGCAGTACTTC.

The rearrangement uses TRBV7-8 and TRBJ2-1; 12 bases are shared with TRBD2. The J segment lost 7 bases and the V segment lost 6 bases, leaving 4 bases of the junction unmatched. The CDR3 consists of 14 residues. Germline loops: CDR1 SGHVS, CDR2 FQNEAQ. CDR3 DNA sequence: TGTGCCAGCAGGGACCTAGCGGGGGGGAATGAGCAGTTCTTC. Protein product: CASRDLAGGNEQFF.

This sequence joins TRBV28 and TRBJ2-1; possible D gene TRBD2, 6 bases. The CDR3 length is 15 residues. The germline V gene encodes CDR1 MDHEN and CDR2 SYDVKM. V lost 6 bases and J lost 3, with 15 bases in between. The chain's CDR3 is CASSPLAAIYNEQFF. The CDR3 DNA reads as TGTGCCAGCAGCCCACTAGCAGCCATCTACAATGAGCAGTTCTTC.

The table lists this clone with a few counts. This chain uses TRBV5-1 with TRBJ1-4; tentatively, D is TRBD1 (6 bases). CDR1 is SGHRS, CDR2 YFSETQ, per germline. The CDR3 length is 15 residues. V was clipped by 4 bases and J by 5 bases, with 15 bases between them. The CDR3, as DNA: TGCGCCAGCAGCCCAGGACGTGGACAGAATGAAAAACTGTTTTTT. Its protein is CASSPGRGQNEKLFF. Using reference TRBV5-1 and TRBJ1-4 for the parts outside the CDR3, the full variable domain is KAGVTQTPRYLIKTRGQQVTLSCSPISGHRSVSWYQQTPGQGLQFLFEYFSETQRNKGNFPGRFSGRQFSNSRSEMNVSTLELGDSALYLCASSPGRGQNEKLFFGSGTQLSVL.

The chain carries TRBV7-8 and TRBJ2-1; tentatively, D is TRBD1 (7 bases). The V gene lost 3 bases and the J gene lost 2 bases, with 11 bases spanning the gap. The CDR3 sequence is 15 residues long. From germline, CDR1 is SGHVS and CDR2 FQNEAQ. CDR3 bases: TGTGCCAGCAGCTTCGCAGGGGGGACCTACAATGAGCAGTTCTTC. Translation gives CASSFAGGTYNEQFF.

Concerning this clone: The same CDR3 also results from other DNA sequences found in this sample. The chain has TRBV28 and TRBJ2-2; D might be TRBD1 (6 bases). Germline V gene lookup returns CDR1 MDHEN and CDR2 SYDVKM. The CDR3 covers 20 residues. Trimming stripped 6 bases from V and 0 bases from J, with 26 bases between. CDR3 DNA sequence: TGTGCCAGCAGACTACAGTTCTCCTTCGACAGGACCACGAACACCGGGGAGCTGTTTTTT. It is translated as CASRLQFSFDRTTNTGELFF.

This rearrangement joins TRBV25-1 to TRBJ1-2, with 10 nucleotides matching TRBD1. V was clipped by 3 bases and J by 7 bases; unmatched bases: 5. The germline V gene has CDR1 MGHDK and CDR2 SYGVNS. This CDR3 region has 14 residues. The CDR3 coding sequence is TGTGCCAGCAGTGAGGACAGGGGGTGGGGTGGCTACACCTTC. Its protein is CASSEDRGWGGYTF.

The chain employs TRBV18 and TRBJ1-3; tentatively, D is TRBD1 (5 bases). The CDR3 is made up of 15 amino acids. Germline V CDR1 and CDR2: KGHSH, LQKENI. V was clipped by 5 bases and J by 2 bases, with 13 bases between them. CDR3 nucleotide sequence: TGTGCCAGCTCAGCCCCGGGACTGACTGGAAACACCATATATTTT. It specifies CASSAPGLTGNTIYF.

The rearrangement links TRBV6-5 to TRBJ1-5; D not resolved. The V and J ends lost 4 bases and 6 bases respectively, with 13 bases between them. CDR1 and CDR2 (germline): MNHEY, SVGAGI. The CDR3 covers 14 residues. The CDR3 sequence: CASSSGSGIQPQHF. As DNA, the CDR3 is TGTGCCAGCAGTTCCGGATCGGGGATTCAGCCCCAGCATTTT.

This chain connects TRBV6-1 to TRBJ2-2; 9 bases are shared with TRBD1. The CDR3 has 13 residues. CDR1 is MNHNS, CDR2 SASEGT, per germline. The CDR3 DNA reads TGTGCAGCCGGGACAGGGTACACCGGGGAGCTGTTTTTT. Residues: CAAGTGYTGELFF.

J is TRBJ1-1 and V is TRBV19, with D tentatively TRBD1 (5 bases). Deletions cut 6 bases from V and 3 bases from J, with 14 bases between. Germline loops: CDR1 LNHDA, CDR2 SQIVND (reference sequence). The CDR3 sequence is 14 residues long. This CDR3 is CASRITGDDTEAFF. The DNA of the CDR3 is TGTGCCAGTAGAATCACAGGAGACGACACTGAAGCTTTCTTT.

CDR3 amino acids: CASSEHLAGQETQYF. The CDR3 nucleotides read TGCGCCAGCAGCGAGCATCTAGCGGGGCAAGAGACCCAGTACTTC. The J gene is TRBJ2-5, the V gene TRBV5-1; 9 nucleotides agree with TRBD2. The CDR3 spans 15 residues. The J segment lost 2 bases and the V segment lost 4 bases, leaving 6 bases of the junction unmatched. CDR1 SGHRS and CDR2 YFSETQ come from the germline V gene.

The J gene is TRBJ2-1, the V gene TRBV7-3; 9 nucleotides agree with TRBD2. The CDR3 loop spans 15 amino acids. V lost 3 bases and J lost 5; bases outside the gene matches: 5. CDR1 and CDR2 from the germline V gene are SGHTA and FQGTGA. CDR3 DNA: TGTGCCAGCAGCTTGACTAGCGGAGCCAACAATGAGCAGTTCTTC. It translates to CASSLTSGANNEQFF.

The chain combines TRBV28 with TRBJ2-7; D is ambiguous. Germline V lookup: CDR1 MDHEN, CDR2 SYDVKM. The V gene lost 3 bases and the J gene lost 6 bases, with 6 bases spanning the gap. This CDR3 is 11 amino acids long. CDR3 loop: CASSFLREQYF. CDR3 coding DNA: TGTGCCAGCAGTTTTCTGCGCGAGCAGTACTTC. Drawing the rest from reference TRBV28 and TRBJ2-7, the complete variable domain is DVKVTQSSRYLVKRTGEKVFLECVQDMDHENMFWYRQDPGLGLRLIYFSYDVKMKEKGDIPEGYSVSREKKERFSLILESASTNQTSMYLCASSFLREQYFGPGTRLTVT.

The chain has TRBV7-6 and TRBJ2-7; 8 bases are a match to TRBD2. The CDR3 has 17 amino acids. The ends lost 1 base at V and 4 bases at J; junction bases unmatched: 12. CDR1 SGHVS and CDR2 FNYEAQ come from the germline V gene. CDR3 in amino acids: CASSLGTSITGGYEQYF. The CDR3 region has the DNA TGTGCCAGCAGCTTAGGGACTAGCATCACGGGAGGGTACGAGCAGTACTTC.

J is TRBJ2-2 and V is TRBV28, with 10 bases aligning to TRBD1. There are 17 residues in the CDR3. Germline V gene data show CDR1 as MDHEN and CDR2 as SYDVKM. Trimming took 4 bases from V and 5 from J; bases not matched to a gene: 10. CDR3 protein: CASSSPAGTGATGELFF. The CDR3, as DNA: TGTGCCAGCAGTTCCCCCGCCGGGACAGGGGCGACCGGGGAGCTGTTTTTT.

This clone was seen more than once but under ten times. The chain carries TRBV7-9 and TRBJ2-1; a weak D match, TRBD2 (7 bases). V was cut by 0 bases and J by 8 bases, with 11 bases left in between. The V gene's germline CDR1 is SEHNR and CDR2 FQNEAQ (reference sequence). The CDR3 covers 14 residues. CDR3 bases: TGTGCCAGCAGCTTAGCGGGGGGGCCCCATGAGCAGTTCTTC. Translated, it gives CASSLAGGPHEQFF.

This clone was seen more than once but under ten times. The chain carries TRBV20-1 and TRBJ1-1; D is uncertain. CDR3 length: 11 residues. CDR1 and CDR2 (germline): DFQATT, SNEGSKA (reference sequence). The CDR3 bases are TGCAGGCTAAAGACGGGAACTGAAGCTTTCTTT. Its translation: CRLKTGTEAFF.

V is TRBV7-9 and J is TRBJ2-3; D is perhaps TRBD1 (5 bases). The germline V and J ends were trimmed by 2 bases and 7 bases, with 19 bases remaining between them. Germline CDR1 reads SEHNR; CDR2 reads FQNEAQ (reference sequence). This CDR3 region has 16 residues. For the CDR3, the DNA is TGTGCCAGCAGCTTACAGGGTCGAGGTAGCCTATATACGCAGTATTTT. It is translated as CASSLQGRGSLYTQYF.

This clone was seen only once. This sequence joins TRBV7-9 and TRBJ1-2, with 7 positions matching TRBD1. J lost 4 bases, V lost 5 bases, and 10 bases had no gene match. CDR3 length: 15 residues. Germline assignment: CDR1 SEHNR and CDR2 FQNEAQ (reference sequence). The CDR3 here is CASSLDLDRFYGYTF. Here the CDR3 DNA reads TGTGCCAGCAGCCTCGATTTGGACAGGTTCTATGGCTACACCTTC.